This is a list of T cell receptor beta chains from one sample in a study of OX40 agonist ivuxolimab in advanced cancers. The method was immunoSEQ multiplex PCR; TCRdb's version includes in-frame clones alone and lacks a portion of them. The table records 19,000 or so clones, about nine tenths of them present only once. The sample in question was CD4+ or CD8+ T cells sorted from blood, obtained in a trial of the OX40 agonist ivuxolimab. The receptors derive from an adult with an advanced solid tumor such as melanoma, head and neck, liver or kidney cancer. The CDR3 runs from the conserved cysteine through the conserved F or W. The D gene is left open where the match is weak. Expanded clones are given a class, and other clones once, few, many or no size at all.

abundance	j_gene	d_gene	v_gene	CDR3aa	CDR3nt
-	TRBJ2-5	TRBD1	TRBV7-3	CASSDNNQGASYGGETQYF	TGTGCCAGCAGTGATAACAACCAGGGGGCTTCATACGGGGGTGAGACCCAGTACTTC
-	TRBJ1-1	-	TRBV9	CASSVARGTSTEAFF	TGTGCCAGCAGCGTAGCGAGAGGGACGAGCACTGAAGCTTTCTTT
-	TRBJ1-1	-	TRBV2	CASIGRGTEAFF	TGTGCCAGCATTGGCAGAGGGACTGAAGCTTTCTTT
-	TRBJ2-2	-	TRBV6-1	CASSIWARNTGELFF	TGTGCCAGCAGTATCTGGGCCAGGAACACCGGGGAGCTGTTTTTT
-	TRBJ1-2	-	TRBV7-9	CASSLGGGYTF	TGTGCCAGCAGCTTAGGAGGAGGCTACACCTTC
-	TRBJ1-5	-	TRBV7-6	CASSSLNPSGQPQHF	TGTGCCAGCAGCTCCCTGAATCCCTCGGGGCAGCCCCAGCATTTT
-	TRBJ2-3	TRBD2	TRBV7-8	CASSLELATDTQYF	TGTGCCAGCAGCTTAGAACTAGCGACAGATACGCAGTATTTT
-	TRBJ2-3	TRBD2	TRBV10-3	CAISDSGVSTDTQYF	TGTGCCATCAGTGATAGCGGGGTGAGCACAGATACGCAGTATTTT
-	TRBJ1-2	TRBD1	TRBV27	CASSPWTGDYGYTF	TGTGCCAGCAGTCCTTGGACAGGGGACTATGGCTACACCTTC
-	TRBJ2-1	TRBD2	TRBV10-3	CAISGSGGAYNEQFF	TGTGCCATCAGTGGAAGCGGGGGGGCTTACAATGAGCAGTTCTTC
-	TRBJ2-4	-	TRBV29-1	CSVRETLAKNIQYF	TGCAGCGTCAGGGAGACTCTAGCCAAAAACATTCAGTACTTC
-	TRBJ2-5	-	TRBV20-1	CSARQGETQYF	TGCAGTGCGAGGCAGGGAGAGACCCAGTACTTC
-	TRBJ2-1	TRBD2	TRBV9	CASSRSLTSGYNEQFF	TGTGCCAGCAGCCGATCCTTAACTAGCGGCTACAATGAGCAGTTCTTC
-	TRBJ1-5	TRBD1	TRBV9	CASSPEQGAGQPQHF	TGTGCCAGCAGCCCAGAGCAGGGGGCAGGGCAGCCCCAGCATTTT
-	TRBJ1-1	-	TRBV5-4	CASTPGWAWNTEAFF	TGTGCCAGCACCCCAGGATGGGCGTGGAACACTGAAGCTTTCTTT
-	TRBJ1-1	-	TRBV11-3	CASSLIQNTEAFF	TGTGCCAGCAGCTTAATACAGAACACTGAAGCTTTCTTT
once	TRBJ1-3	TRBD1	TRBV5-5	CASSKTGVSGSGNTIYF	TGTGCCAGCAGCAAAACAGGGGTTTCGGGCTCTGGAAACACCATATATTTT
-	TRBJ2-7	TRBD1	TRBV7-6	CASSPLGQGIWQYF	TGTGCCAGCAGTCCCTTAGGACAGGGCATTTGGCAGTACTTC
-	TRBJ2-1	-	TRBV11-2	CASSLELGYNEQFF	TGTGCCAGCAGCTTAGAACTCGGGTACAATGAGCAGTTCTTC
-	TRBJ1-5	TRBD1	TRBV28	CASSQGGFNQPQHF	TGTGCCAGCAGTCAGGGGGGATTCAATCAGCCCCAGCATTTT
once	TRBJ2-2	TRBD2	TRBV29-1	CSVELAGAPTGELFF	TGCAGCGTTGAACTAGCGGGGGCGCCAACCGGGGAGCTGTTTTTT
-	TRBJ2-5	TRBD2	TRBV7-9	CASSMNGGAETQYF	TGTGCCAGCAGCATGAACGGGGGGGCAGAGACCCAGTACTTC
-	TRBJ2-1	TRBD1	TRBV5-1	CASSLEGQVREQFF	TGCGCCAGCAGCTTGGAGGGACAGGTTCGGGAGCAGTTCTTC
-	TRBJ2-7	-	TRBV2	CASSGTVQVLGYF	TGTGCCAGCAGTGGGACAGTCCAGGTGTTGGGGTACTTC
-	TRBJ1-5	-	TRBV6-6	CASSSHTGFSNQPQHF	TGTGCCAGCAGTTCGCACACAGGATTTAGCAATCAGCCCCAGCATTTT
-	TRBJ2-7	-	TRBV19	CASSHIGLLDEQYF	TGTGCCAGTAGTCACATAGGGTTGCTGGACGAGCAGTACTTC
-	TRBJ1-2	TRBD1	TRBV4-3	CASSQEMGQSYGYTF	TGCGCCAGCAGCCAAGAAATGGGACAGAGCTATGGCTACACCTTC
once	TRBJ1-1	-	TRBV5-4	CASSPGTRKNTEAFF	TGTGCCAGCAGCCCGGGGACCCGGAAGAACACTGAAGCTTTCTTT
few	TRBJ2-1	-	TRBV10-3	CAISDWGRANEQFF	TGTGCCATCAGTGATTGGGGTCGCGCAAATGAGCAGTTCTTC
-	TRBJ2-5	TRBD2	TRBV4-3	CASSQDLAGGSFQETQYF	TGCGCCAGCAGCCAAGATCTAGCGGGGGGGAGTTTTCAAGAGACCCAGTACTTC
-	TRBJ1-3	TRBD1	TRBV29-1	CSVEARDRDSGNTIYF	TGCAGCGTTGAAGCCCGGGACAGAGACTCAGGAAACACCATATATTTT
-	TRBJ1-5	-	TRBV9	CASSVEGVGQPQHF	TGTGCCAGCAGCGTAGAGGGAGTCGGTCAGCCCCAGCATTTT
-	TRBJ2-2	-	TRBV9	CASSGAVGQSYTGELFF	TGTGCCAGCAGCGGTGCCGTCGGACAAAGCTACACCGGGGAGCTGTTTTTT
-	TRBJ2-3	TRBD2	TRBV2	CASKLLAGGIPSTDTQYF	TGTGCCAGCAAACTACTAGCGGGGGGGATTCCTAGCACAGATACGCAGTATTTT
-	TRBJ1-1	-	TRBV6-5	CASSYRGEAFF	TGTGCCAGCAGTTACAGGGGTGAAGCTTTCTTT
-	TRBJ1-1	TRBD1	TRBV9	CASSVDRGTEAFF	TGTGCCAGCAGCGTCGACAGGGGCACTGAAGCTTTCTTT
-	TRBJ2-5	TRBD1	TRBV7-9	CASSSRTGGQWETQYF	TGTGCCAGCAGCTCTAGGACAGGGGGCCAGTGGGAGACCCAGTACTTC
-	TRBJ2-1	TRBD1	TRBV14	CASSKLQGASWNEQFF	TGTGCCAGCAGCAAGCTCCAGGGGGCGTCTTGGAATGAGCAGTTCTTC
-	TRBJ2-7	TRBD1	TRBV10-3	CAINRDREYEQYF	TGTGCCATCAACAGGGACAGGGAATACGAGCAGTACTTC
-	TRBJ2-3	TRBD1	TRBV5-4	CASSLGWTGSTDTQYF	TGTGCCAGCAGCTTGGGTTGGACAGGAAGCACAGATACGCAGTATTTT